This T cell receptor (beta chain) stems from a study of control samples from healthy donors and cancer patients. Per germline, CDR1 LGHDT and CDR2 YNNKEL (reference sequence). This CDR3 is 12 amino acids long. Trimming removed 2 bases at V and 7 bases at J, with 5 bases between. Clones were read by immunoSEQ multiplex PCR, and TCRdb kept only the in-frame ones, dropping some. Of about 140,000 clones listed, approximately 90% are singletons. The sample taken for sequencing was blood. This receptor was identified in a woman aged 30 to 39 in good health. The gene calls are TRBV3-1 (or the pseudogene TRBV3-2) and TRBJ1-4; D call uncertain. CDR3 DNA: TGTGCCAGCAGCCAAATGGGTGAAAAACTGTTTTTT. Its protein is CASSQMGEKLFF.